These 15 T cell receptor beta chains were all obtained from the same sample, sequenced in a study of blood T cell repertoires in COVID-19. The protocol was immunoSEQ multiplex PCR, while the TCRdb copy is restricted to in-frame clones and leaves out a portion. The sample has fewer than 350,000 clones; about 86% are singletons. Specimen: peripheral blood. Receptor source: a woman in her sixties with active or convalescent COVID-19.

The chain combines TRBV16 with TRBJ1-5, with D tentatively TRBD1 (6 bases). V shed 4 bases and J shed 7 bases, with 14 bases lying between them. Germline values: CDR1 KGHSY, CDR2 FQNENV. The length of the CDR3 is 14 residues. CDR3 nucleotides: TGTGCCAGCAGCCCCCACAGGGAGAGACAGCCCCAGCATTTT. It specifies CASSPHRERQPQHF.

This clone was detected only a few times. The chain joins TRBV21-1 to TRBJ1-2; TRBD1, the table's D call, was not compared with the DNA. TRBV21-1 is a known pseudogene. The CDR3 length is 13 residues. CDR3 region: CATGTGGVYGYTF. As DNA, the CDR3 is TGTGCCACCGGGACAGGGGGGGTCTATGGCTACACCTTC.

The CDR3 DNA reads TGTGCCAGCAAAGGTGGACAGGCGAACACCGGGGAGCTGTTTTTT. Residues: CASKGGQANTGELFF. This sequence joins TRBV2 and TRBJ2-2, with 7 bases that match TRBD1. The CDR3 is 15 residues long. Germline CDR1 and CDR2: SNHLY and FYNNEI. The V gene end was trimmed by 7 bases and the J gene end by 0 bases; junction bases not matched to a gene: 5. The full variable domain, rest sourced from reference TRBV2 and TRBJ2-2, is EPEVTQTPSHQVTQMGQEVILRCVPISNHLYFYWYRQILGQKVEFLVSFYNNEISEKSEIFDDQFSVERPDGSNFTLKIRSTKLEDSAMYFCASKGGQANTGELFFGEGSRLTVL.

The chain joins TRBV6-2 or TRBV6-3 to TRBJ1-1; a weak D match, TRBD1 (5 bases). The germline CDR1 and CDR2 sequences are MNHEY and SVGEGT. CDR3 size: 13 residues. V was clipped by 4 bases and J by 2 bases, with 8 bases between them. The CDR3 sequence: CASSLDRNTEAFF. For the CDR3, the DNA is TGTGCCAGCAGTTTAGACAGAAACACTGAAGCTTTCTTT.

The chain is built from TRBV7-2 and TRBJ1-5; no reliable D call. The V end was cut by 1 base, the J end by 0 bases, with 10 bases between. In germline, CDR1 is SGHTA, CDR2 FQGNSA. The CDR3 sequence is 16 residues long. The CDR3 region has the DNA TGTGCCAGCAGCTTAGATCACAGCTATAGCAATCAGCCCCAGCATTTT. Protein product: CASSLDHSYSNQPQHF.

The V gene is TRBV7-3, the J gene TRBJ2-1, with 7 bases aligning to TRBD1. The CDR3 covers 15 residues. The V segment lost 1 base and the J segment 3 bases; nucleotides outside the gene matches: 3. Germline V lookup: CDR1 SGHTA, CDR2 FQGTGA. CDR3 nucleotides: TGTGCCAGCAGCTTAAGCCGGACAGGCTACAATGAGCAGTTCTTC. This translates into CASSLSRTGYNEQFF.

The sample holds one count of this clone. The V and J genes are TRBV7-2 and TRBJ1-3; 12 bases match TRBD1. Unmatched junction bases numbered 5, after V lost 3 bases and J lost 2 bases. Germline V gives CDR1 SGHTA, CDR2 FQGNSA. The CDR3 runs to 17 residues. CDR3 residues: CASSFSGTGGTGNTIYF. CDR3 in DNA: TGTGCCAGCAGCTTTAGCGGGACAGGGGGCACTGGAAACACCATATATTTT.

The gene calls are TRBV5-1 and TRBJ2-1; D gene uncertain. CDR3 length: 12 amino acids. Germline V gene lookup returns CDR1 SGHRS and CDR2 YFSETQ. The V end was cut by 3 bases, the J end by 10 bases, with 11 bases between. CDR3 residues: CASSSQSLEQFF. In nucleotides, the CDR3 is TGCGCCAGCAGCTCCCAATCATTGGAGCAGTTCTTC.

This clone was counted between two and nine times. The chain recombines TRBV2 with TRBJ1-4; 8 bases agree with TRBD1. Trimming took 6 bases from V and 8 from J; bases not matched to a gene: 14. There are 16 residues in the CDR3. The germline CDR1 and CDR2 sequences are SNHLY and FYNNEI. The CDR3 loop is CASRQGQGGWKEKLFF. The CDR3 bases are TGTGCCAGCAGGCAAGGACAGGGTGGTTGGAAGGAAAAACTGTTTTTT. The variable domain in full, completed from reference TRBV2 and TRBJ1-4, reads EPEVTQTPSHQVTQMGQEVILRCVPISNHLYFYWYRQILGQKVEFLVSFYNNEISEKSEIFDDQFSVERPDGSNFTLKIRSTKLEDSAMYFCASRQGQGGWKEKLFFGSGTQLSVL.

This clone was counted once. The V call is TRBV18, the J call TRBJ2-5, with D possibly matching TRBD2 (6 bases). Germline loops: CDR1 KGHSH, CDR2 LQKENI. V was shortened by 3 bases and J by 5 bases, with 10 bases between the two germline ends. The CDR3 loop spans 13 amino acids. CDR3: CASSPRGLETQYF. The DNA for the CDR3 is TGTGCCAGCTCACCCCGGGGGTTGGAGACCCAGTACTTC.

The CDR3 nucleotides are TGTGCCAGCAGCTTAGGGCAGGGTATCTATGGCTACACCTTC. Translated: CASSLGQGIYGYTF. The chain uses TRBV13 and TRBJ1-2; possible D gene TRBD1, 5 bases. V was cut by 0 bases and J by 4 bases, with 9 bases left in between. The CDR3 has 14 amino acids. The V gene's germline CDR1 is PRHDT and CDR2 FYEKMQ (reference sequence).

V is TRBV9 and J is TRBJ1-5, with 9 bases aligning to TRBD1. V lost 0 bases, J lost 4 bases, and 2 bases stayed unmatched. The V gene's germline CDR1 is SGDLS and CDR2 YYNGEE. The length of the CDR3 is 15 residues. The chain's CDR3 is CASSVGDRGNQPQHF. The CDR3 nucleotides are TGTGCCAGCAGCGTAGGAGACAGGGGGAATCAGCCCCAGCATTTT. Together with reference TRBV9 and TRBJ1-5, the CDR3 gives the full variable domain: DSGVTQTPKHLITATGQRVTLRCSPRSGDLSVYWYQQSLDQGLQFLIQYYNGEERAKGNILERFSAQQFPDLHSELNLSSLELGDSALYFCASSVGDRGNQPQHFGDGTRLSIL.

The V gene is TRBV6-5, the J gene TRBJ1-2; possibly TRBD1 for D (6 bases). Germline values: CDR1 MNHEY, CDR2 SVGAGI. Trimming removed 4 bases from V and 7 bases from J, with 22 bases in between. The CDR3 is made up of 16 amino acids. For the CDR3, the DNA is TGTGCCAGCAGTTCAGTGAGGTACAGGGAAGGATTTGGCTACACCTTC. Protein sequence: CASSSVRYREGFGYTF.

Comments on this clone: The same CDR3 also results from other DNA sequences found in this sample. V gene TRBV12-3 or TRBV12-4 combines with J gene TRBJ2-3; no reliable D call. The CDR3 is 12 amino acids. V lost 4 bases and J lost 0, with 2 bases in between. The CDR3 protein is CASSSSTDTQYF. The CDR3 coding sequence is TGTGCCAGCAGTTCTAGCACAGATACGCAGTATTTT.

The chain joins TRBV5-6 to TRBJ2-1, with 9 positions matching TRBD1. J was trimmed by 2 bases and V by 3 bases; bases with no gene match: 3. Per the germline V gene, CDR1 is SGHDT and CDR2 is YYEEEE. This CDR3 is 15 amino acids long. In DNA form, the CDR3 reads TGTGCCAGCAGCTGGGGACAGGGAGCCTACAATGAGCAGTTCTTC. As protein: CASSWGQGAYNEQFF.